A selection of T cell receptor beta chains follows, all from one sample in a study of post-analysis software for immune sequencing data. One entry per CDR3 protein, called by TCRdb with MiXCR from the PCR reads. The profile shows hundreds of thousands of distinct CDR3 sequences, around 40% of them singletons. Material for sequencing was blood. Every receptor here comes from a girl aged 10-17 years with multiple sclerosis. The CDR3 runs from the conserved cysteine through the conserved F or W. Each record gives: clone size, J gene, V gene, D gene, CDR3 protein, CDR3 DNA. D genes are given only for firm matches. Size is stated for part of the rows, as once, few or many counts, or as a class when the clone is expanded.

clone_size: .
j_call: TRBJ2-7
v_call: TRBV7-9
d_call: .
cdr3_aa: CASSPITYEQYF
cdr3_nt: TGTGCCAGCAGTCCAATAACCTACGAGCAGTACTTC

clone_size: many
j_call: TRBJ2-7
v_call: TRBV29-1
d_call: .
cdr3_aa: CSVEGGGYEQYF
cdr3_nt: TGCAGCGTTGAAGGGGGCGGTTACGAGCAGTACTTC

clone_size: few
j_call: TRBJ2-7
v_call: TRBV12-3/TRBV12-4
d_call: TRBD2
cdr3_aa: CASSGRVAGEEQYF
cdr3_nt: TGTGCCAGCAGTGGCCGAGTAGCGGGAGAAGAGCAGTACTTC

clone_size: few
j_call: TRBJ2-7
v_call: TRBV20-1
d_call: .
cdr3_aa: CSARDGGRGDSYEQYF
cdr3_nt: TGCAGTGCTAGAGATGGGGGCCGGGGGGACTCCTACGAGCAGTACTTC

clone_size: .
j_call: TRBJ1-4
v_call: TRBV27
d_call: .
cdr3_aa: CASSSRTVFNEKLFF
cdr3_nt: TGTGCCAGCAGTTCAAGGACGGTCTTTAATGAAAAACTGTTTTTT

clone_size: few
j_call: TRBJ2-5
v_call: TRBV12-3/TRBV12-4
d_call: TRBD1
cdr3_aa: CASRRQGGETQYF
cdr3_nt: TGTGCCAGCAGGAGACAGGGGGGAGAGACCCAGTACTTC

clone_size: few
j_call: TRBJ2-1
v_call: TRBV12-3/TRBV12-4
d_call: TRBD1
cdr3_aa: CASSLRDRYYNEQFF
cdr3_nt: TGTGCCAGCAGCTTGAGGGACAGGTACTACAATGAGCAGTTCTTC

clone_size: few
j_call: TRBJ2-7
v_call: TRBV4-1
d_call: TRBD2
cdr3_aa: CASSQDGGGSNYEQYF
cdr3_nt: TGCGCCAGCAGCCAAGATGGGGGGGGGTCCAACTACGAGCAGTACTTC

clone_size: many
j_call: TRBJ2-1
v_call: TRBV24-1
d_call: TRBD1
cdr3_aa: CATSDLHGGQGHANEQFF
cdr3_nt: TGTGCCACCAGTGATTTGCATGGGGGACAGGGGCATGCCAATGAGCAGTTCTTC

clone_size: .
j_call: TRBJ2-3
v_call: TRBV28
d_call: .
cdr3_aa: CASSLSFLSTDTQYF
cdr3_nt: TGTGCCAGCAGTTTATCTTTCCTTAGCACAGATACGCAGTATTTT

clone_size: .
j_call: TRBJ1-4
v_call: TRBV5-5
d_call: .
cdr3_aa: CASSGGPGANEKLFF
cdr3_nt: TGTGCCAGCAGCGGGGGACCTGGGGCTAATGAAAAACTGTTTTTT

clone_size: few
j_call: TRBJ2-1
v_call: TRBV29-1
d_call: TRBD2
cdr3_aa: CSVDWRLAVYNEQFF
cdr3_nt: TGCAGCGTTGATTGGAGACTAGCGGTGTACAATGAGCAGTTCTTC

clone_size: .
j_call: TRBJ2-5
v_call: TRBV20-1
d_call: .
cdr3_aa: CSGHGQETQYF
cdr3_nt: TGCAGTGGTCACGGCCAAGAGACCCAGTACTTC

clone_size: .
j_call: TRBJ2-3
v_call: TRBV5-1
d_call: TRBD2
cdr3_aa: CASSLGTSADTQYF
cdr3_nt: TGCGCCAGCAGCTTGGGGACTAGCGCAGATACGCAGTATTTT

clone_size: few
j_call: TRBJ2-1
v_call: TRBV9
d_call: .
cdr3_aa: CASSVGQYNEQFF
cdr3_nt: TGTGCCAGCAGCGTTGGACAGTACAATGAGCAGTTCTTC

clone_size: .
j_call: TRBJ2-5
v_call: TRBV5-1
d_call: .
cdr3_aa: CASSPGADQETQYF
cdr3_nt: TGCGCCAGCAGCCCCGGCGCAGACCAAGAGACCCAGTACTTC

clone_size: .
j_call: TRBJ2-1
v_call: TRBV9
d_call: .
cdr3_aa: CASSALDSHYNEQFF
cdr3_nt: TGTGCCAGCAGCGCCCTGGACAGTCACTACAATGAGCAGTTCTTC

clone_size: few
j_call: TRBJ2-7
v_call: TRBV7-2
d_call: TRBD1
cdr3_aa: CASSSEPTGGYEQYF
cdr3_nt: TGTGCCAGCAGCTCAGAACCAACAGGGGGCTACGAGCAGTACTTC

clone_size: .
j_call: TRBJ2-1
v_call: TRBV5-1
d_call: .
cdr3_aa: CASSLFLDEDEQFF
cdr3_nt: TGCGCCAGCAGCTTGTTCCTAGACGAGGATGAGCAGTTCTTC

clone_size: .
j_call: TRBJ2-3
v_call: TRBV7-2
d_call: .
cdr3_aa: CASSFVGSPTDTQYF
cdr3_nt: TGTGCCAGCAGCTTTGTTGGGTCCCCCACAGATACGCAGTATTTT

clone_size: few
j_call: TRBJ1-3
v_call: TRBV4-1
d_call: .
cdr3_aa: CASSQEWGYGNTIYF
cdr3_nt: TGCGCCAGCAGCCAAGAATGGGGGTATGGAAACACCATATATTTT

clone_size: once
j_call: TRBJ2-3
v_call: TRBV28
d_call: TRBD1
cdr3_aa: CASTPGQGVTDTQYF
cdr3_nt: TGTGCCAGCACTCCGGGACAGGGTGTAACAGATACGCAGTATTTT

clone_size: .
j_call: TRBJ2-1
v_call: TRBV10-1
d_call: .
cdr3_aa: CASSESLGDYNEQFF
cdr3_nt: TGCGCCAGCAGTGAGTCCCTGGGGGATTACAATGAGCAGTTCTTC

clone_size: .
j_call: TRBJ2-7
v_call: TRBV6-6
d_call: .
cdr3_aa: CASSYFGRRSDEQYF
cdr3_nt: TGTGCCAGCAGTTATTTCGGACGACGGTCGGACGAGCAGTACTTC

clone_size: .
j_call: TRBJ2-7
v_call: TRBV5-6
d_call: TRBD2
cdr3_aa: CASSFTSGAYEQYF
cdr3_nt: TGTGCCAGCAGCTTTACTAGCGGGGCCTACGAGCAGTACTTC

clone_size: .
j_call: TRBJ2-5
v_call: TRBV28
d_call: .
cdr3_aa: CASRGLGSGQEETQYF
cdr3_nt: TGTGCCAGCAGGGGGCTGGGTAGCGGTCAAGAAGAGACCCAGTACTTC

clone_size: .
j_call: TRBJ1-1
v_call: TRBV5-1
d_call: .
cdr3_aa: CASSLGSTAEAFF
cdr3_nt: TGCGCCAGCAGCTTGGGTTCGACAGCTGAAGCTTTCTTT

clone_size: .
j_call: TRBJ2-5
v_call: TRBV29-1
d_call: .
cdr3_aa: CSVGGASGTQYF
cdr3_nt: TGCAGCGTTGGTGGGGCAAGTGGGACCCAGTACTTC

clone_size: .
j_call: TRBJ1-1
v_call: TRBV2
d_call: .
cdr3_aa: CASREARTVFEAFF
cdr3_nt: TGTGCCAGCAGGGAAGCTAGGACAGTGTTTGAAGCTTTCTTT

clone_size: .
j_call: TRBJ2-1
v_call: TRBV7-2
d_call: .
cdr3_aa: CASSLDLLEQFF
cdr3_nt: TGTGCCAGCAGCTTAGACCTACTTGAGCAGTTCTTC

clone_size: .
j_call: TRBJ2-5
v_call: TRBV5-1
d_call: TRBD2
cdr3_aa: CASSRTSGGRQETQYF
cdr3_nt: TGCGCCAGCAGCAGGACTAGCGGGGGTCGTCAAGAGACCCAGTACTTC

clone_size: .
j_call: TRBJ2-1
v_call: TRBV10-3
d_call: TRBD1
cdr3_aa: CAISAGQELSDEQFF
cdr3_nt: TGTGCCATCAGTGCTGGACAGGAGTTGAGCGATGAGCAGTTCTTC

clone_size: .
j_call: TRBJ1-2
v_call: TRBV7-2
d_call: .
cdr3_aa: CASSPRAIYGYTF
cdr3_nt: TGTGCCAGCAGCCCGCGGGCTATCTATGGCTACACCTTC

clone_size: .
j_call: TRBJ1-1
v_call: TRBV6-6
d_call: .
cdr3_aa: CASSYLSTEAFF
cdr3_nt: TGTGCCAGCAGTTACTTGTCCACTGAAGCTTTCTTT

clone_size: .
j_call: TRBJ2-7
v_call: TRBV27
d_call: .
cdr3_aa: CASSLSVTGSYEQYF
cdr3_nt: TGTGCCAGCAGTCTCTCAGTGACAGGAAGCTACGAGCAGTACTTC

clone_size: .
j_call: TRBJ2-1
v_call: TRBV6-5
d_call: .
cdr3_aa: CASSGGWRANEQFF
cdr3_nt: TGTGCCAGCAGTGGGGGATGGAGGGCCAATGAGCAGTTCTTC

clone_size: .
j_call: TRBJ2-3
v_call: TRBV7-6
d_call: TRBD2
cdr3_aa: CASSATRLARRWDTQYF
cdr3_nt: TGTGCCAGCAGCGCAACCAGACTAGCGCGTAGGTGGGATACGCAGTATTTT

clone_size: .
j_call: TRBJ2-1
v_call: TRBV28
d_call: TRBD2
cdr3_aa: CASRRSGVSYNEQFF
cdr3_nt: TGTGCCAGCAGAAGAAGCGGGGTCTCCTACAATGAGCAGTTCTTC

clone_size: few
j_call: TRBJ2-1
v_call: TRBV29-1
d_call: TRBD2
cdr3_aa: CSVPSTPLAGGNEQFF
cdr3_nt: TGCAGCGTTCCCTCTACCCCACTAGCGGGAGGCAATGAGCAGTTCTTC

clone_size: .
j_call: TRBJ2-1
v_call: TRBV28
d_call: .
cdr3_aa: CASRSGDYNEQFF
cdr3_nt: TGTGCCAGCCGGTCCGGGGACTACAATGAGCAGTTCTTC

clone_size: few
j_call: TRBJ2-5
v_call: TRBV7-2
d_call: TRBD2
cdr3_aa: CASSLDPSGSETQYF
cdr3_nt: TGTGCCAGCAGCTTAGATCCTAGCGGGAGCGAGACCCAGTACTTC

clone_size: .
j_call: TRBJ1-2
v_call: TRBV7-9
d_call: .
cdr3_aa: CASSLADGTYGYTF
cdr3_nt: TGTGCCAGCAGCTTAGCGGACGGCACCTATGGCTACACCTTC

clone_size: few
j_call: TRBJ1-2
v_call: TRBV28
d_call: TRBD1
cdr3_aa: CASSSTGSHNYGYTF
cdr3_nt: TGTGCCAGCAGTTCGACAGGGAGCCATAACTATGGCTACACCTTC

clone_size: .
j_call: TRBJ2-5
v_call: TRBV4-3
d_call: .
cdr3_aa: CASSYDRYQETQYF
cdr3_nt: TGCGCCAGCAGCTACGACAGGTACCAAGAGACCCAGTACTTC

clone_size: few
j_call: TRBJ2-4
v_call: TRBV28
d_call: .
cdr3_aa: CASSRRQGWDIQYF
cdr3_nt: TGTGCCAGCAGTCGCCGCCAGGGGTGGGACATTCAGTACTTC

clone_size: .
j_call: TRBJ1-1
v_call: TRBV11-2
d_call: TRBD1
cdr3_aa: CASSLVSPGTGVTEAFF
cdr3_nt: TGTGCCAGCAGCTTAGTCAGTCCCGGGACAGGGGTCACTGAAGCTTTCTTT

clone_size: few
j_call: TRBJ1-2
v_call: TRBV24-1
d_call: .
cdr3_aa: CATWDGGYTF
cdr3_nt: TGTGCCACCTGGGATGGCGGCTACACCTTC

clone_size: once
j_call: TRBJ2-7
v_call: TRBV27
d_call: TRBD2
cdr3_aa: CATKAGAYEQYF
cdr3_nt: TGTGCCACCAAAGCGGGAGCCTACGAGCAGTACTTC

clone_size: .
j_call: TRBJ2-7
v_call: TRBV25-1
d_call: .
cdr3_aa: CASSDLSRGRVGEQYF
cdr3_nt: TGTGCCAGCAGTGACCTCTCCAGGGGCAGGGTTGGAGAGCAGTACTTC

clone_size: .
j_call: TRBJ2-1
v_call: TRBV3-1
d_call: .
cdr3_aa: CASSQGGPKQFF
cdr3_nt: TGTGCCAGCAGCCAAGGCGGGCCCAAGCAGTTCTTC

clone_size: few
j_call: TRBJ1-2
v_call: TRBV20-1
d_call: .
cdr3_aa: CSASVLGCTF
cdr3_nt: TGCAGTGCTAGCGTGTTGGGGTGCACCTTC

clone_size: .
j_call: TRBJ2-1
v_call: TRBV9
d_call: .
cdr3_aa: CASSGGNTNNEQFF
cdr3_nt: TGTGCCAGCAGCGGAGGGAATACCAACAATGAGCAGTTCTTC

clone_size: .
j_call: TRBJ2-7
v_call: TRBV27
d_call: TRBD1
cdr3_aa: CAGSLRQGYYEQYF
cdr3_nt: TGTGCCGGCAGTTTACGACAGGGGTACTACGAGCAGTACTTC

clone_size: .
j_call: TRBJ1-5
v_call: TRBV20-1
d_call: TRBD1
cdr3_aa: CSASQGQPQHF
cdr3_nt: TGCAGTGCTTCACAGGGGCAGCCCCAGCATTTT

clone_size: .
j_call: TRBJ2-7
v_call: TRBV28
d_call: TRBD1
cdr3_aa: CASRLGQMGEQYF
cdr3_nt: TGTGCCAGCAGGCTGGGACAGATGGGCGAGCAGTACTTC

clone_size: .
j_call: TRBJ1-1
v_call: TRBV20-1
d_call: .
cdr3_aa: CSARETESEAFF
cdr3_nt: TGCAGTGCTAGAGAGACAGAGAGTGAAGCTTTCTTT

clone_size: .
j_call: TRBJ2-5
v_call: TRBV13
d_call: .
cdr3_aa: CASSPPDSLQETQYF
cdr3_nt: TGTGCCAGCAGCCCCCCGGACAGTCTACAAGAGACCCAGTACTTC

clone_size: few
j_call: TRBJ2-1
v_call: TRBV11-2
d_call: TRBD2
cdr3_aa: CASSFPGRALDNEQFF
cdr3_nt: TGTGCCAGCAGCTTTCCCGGGAGGGCCCTCGACAATGAGCAGTTCTTC

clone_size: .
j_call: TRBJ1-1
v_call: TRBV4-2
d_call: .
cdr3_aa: CASSQDHGEAFF
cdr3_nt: TGTGCCAGCAGCCAAGATCACGGAGAAGCTTTCTTT